Listed below are T cell receptor beta chains from one sample, sequenced in a study of cytomegalovirus exposure and HLA in healthy donors. Method: immunoSEQ multiplex PCR; TCRdb's copy keeps in-frame clones and lacks some. In the table there are 140,000 or so clones, 66% of which are singletons. Input material: PBMCs. The source of these receptors is a woman aged 55 to 70 in good health and CMV-seronegative. Each CDR3 is given with its conserved first and last residue. The D gene is left open where the match is weak.

TRBV15	NA	TRBJ1-4	CATSREIQGSEKLFF
TRBV27	NA	TRBJ1-5	CASSLSRSNQPQHF
TRBV7-9	TRBD1	TRBJ1-5	CSSSLNGGTGDNQPQHF
TRBV19	TRBD1	TRBJ1-6	CASRAGGSYNSPLHF
TRBV4-2	TRBD2	TRBJ2-3	CASSQAGLAGLGTDTQYF
TRBV5-4	TRBD1	TRBJ2-7	CASSFAGQGGNEQYF
TRBV19	NA	TRBJ1-2	CATKTTSAGYGYTF
TRBV11-2	TRBD1	TRBJ2-7	CASRPTGTGHYEQYF
TRBV2	NA	TRBJ1-1	CASNRVVNTEAFF
TRBV5-1	TRBD2	TRBJ2-3	CASSLRLAGTDTQYF
TRBV21-1	NA	TRBJ1-1	CASSLKGQINTEAFF
TRBV18	TRBD1	TRBJ1-1	CASSRNRGTGTEAFF
TRBV10-3	TRBD1	TRBJ1-2	CAISGQGNYGYTF
TRBV5-1	TRBD1	TRBJ2-1	CASSLDRGAIGQFF
TRBV5-6	TRBD2	TRBJ2-1	CASSFASGEQFF
TRBV5-1	TRBD2	TRBJ2-3	CASSLTSGGFLSTDTQYF
TRBV15	NA	TRBJ2-7	CATSLGGRVGAEQYF
TRBV6-5	NA	TRBJ2-1	CASSYSQGSYNEQFF
TRBV28	TRBD2	TRBJ2-7	CASSPRTSGAYEQYF
TRBV4-2	TRBD1	TRBJ1-2	CASSQVGQGEGYTF